What follows describes a single T cell receptor beta chain. The data were taken from a study of blood T cell repertoires in COVID-19. Study-wide context: Italy, Spain and the United States were the sources of the convalescent and acute COVID-19 samples. Sample material is recorded as cDNA or gDNA derived from T cells, B-cell-depleted T cells, or PBMCs.

J gave up 3 bases and V 3 bases, and 6 bases lay outside the gene matches. Germline V gene lookup returns CDR1 SNHLY and CDR2 FYNNEI. The CDR3 is 16 residues long. Authors' data handling: Amplifying reference gene primers gave estimates of nucleated cell counts. TCRdb keeps only in-frame clones here, not all; method: immunoSEQ multiplex PCR. V, J and clone size reflect that table, while D and trimming were determined from the DNA. The sample yields some 120,000 clones, 70% to 90% seen once. This chain joins TRBV2 and TRBJ1-5; 9 bases are shared with TRBD1. This TCR was sampled from a man in his forties or fifties with acute or convalescent COVID-19. Source material: peripheral blood. CDR3 protein: CASSDRDRDYNQPQHF. CDR3 DNA sequence: TGTGCCAGCAGTGATCGGGACAGGGATTACAATCAGCCCCAGCATTTT.